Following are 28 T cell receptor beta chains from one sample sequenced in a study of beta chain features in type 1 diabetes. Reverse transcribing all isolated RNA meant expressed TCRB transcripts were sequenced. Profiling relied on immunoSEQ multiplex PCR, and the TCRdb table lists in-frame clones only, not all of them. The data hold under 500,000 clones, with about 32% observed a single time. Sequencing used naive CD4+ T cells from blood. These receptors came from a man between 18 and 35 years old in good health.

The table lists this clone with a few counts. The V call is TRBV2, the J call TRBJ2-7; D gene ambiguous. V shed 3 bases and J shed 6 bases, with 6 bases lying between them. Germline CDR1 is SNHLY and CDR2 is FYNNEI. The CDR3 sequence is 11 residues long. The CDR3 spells CASSEQSEQYF. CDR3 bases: TGTGCCAGCAGTGAGCAGTCCGAGCAGTACTTC.

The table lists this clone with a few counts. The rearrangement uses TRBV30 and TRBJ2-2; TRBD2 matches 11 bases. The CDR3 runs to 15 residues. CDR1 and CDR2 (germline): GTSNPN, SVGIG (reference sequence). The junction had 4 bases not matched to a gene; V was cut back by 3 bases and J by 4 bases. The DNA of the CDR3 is TGTGCCTGGAGCCCGACTAGCGGGATCACCGGGGAGCTGTTTTTT. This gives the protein CAWSPTSGITGELFF.

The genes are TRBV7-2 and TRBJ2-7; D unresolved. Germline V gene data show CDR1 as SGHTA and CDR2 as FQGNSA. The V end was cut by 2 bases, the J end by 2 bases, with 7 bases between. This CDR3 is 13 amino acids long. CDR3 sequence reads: CASSLPGPYEQYF. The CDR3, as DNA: TGTGCCAGCAGCTTACCGGGCCCCTACGAGCAGTACTTC. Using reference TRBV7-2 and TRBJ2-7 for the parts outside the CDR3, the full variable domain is GAGVSQSPSNKVTEKGKDVELRCDPISGHTALYWYRQSLGQGLEFLIYFQGNSAPDKSGLPSDRFSAERTGGSVSTLTIQRTQQEDSAVYLCASSLPGPYEQYFGPGTRLTVT.

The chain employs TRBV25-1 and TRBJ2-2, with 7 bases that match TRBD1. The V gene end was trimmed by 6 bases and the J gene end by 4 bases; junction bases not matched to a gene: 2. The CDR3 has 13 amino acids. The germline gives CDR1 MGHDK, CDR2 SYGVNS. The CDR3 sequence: CASSNRGTGELFF. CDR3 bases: TGTGCCAGCAGCAACAGGGGCACCGGGGAGCTGTTTTTT.

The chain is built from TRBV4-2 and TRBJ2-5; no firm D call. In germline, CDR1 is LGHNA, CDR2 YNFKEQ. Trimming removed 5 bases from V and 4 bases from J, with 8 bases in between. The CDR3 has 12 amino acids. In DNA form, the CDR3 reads TGTGCCAGCAGCGCAAGTAGAGAGACCCAGTACTTC. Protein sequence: CASSASRETQYF.

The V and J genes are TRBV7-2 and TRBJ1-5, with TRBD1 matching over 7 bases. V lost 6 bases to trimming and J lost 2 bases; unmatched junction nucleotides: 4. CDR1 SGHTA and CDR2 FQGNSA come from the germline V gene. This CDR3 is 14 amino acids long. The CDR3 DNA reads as TGTGCCAGCAGGGATGACAGGGGCAATCAGCCCCAGCATTTT. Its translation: CASRDDRGNQPQHF. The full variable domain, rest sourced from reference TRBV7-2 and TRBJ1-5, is GAGVSQSPSNKVTEKGKDVELRCDPISGHTALYWYRQSLGQGLEFLIYFQGNSAPDKSGLPSDRFSAERTGGSVSTLTIQRTQQEDSAVYLCASRDDRGNQPQHFGDGTRLSIL.

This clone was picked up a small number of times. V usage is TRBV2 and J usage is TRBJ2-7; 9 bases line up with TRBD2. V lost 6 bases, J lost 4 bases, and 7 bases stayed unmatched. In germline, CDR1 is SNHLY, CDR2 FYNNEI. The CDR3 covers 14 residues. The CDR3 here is CASRRLAETYEQYF. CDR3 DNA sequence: TGTGCCAGCAGAAGACTAGCGGAGACGTACGAGCAGTACTTC.

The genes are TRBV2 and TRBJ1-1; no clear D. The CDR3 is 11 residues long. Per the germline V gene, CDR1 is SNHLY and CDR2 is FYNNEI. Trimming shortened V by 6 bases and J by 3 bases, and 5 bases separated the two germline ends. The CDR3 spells CASRQYTEAFF. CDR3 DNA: TGTGCCAGCAGACAGTACACTGAAGCTTTCTTT.

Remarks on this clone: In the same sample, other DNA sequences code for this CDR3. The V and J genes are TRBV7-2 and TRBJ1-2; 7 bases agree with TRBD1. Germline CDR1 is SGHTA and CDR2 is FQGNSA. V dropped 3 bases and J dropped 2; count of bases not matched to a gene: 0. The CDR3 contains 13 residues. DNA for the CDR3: TGTGCCAGCAGCTTGGGACAGAACTATGGCTACACCTTC. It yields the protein CASSLGQNYGYTF.

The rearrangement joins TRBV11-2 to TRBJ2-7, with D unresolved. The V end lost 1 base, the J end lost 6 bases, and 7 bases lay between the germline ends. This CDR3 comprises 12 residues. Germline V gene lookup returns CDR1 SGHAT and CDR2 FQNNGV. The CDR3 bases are TGTGCCAGCAGCTTAGCTCGGCGCGAGCAGTACTTC. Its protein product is CASSLARREQYF.

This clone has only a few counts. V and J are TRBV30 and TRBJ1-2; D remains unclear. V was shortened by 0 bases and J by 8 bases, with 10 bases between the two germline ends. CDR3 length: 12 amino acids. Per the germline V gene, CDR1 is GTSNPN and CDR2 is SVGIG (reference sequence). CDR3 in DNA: TGTGCCTGGAGTGTAAAGGCTCTCGGCTACACCTTC. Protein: CAWSVKALGYTF.

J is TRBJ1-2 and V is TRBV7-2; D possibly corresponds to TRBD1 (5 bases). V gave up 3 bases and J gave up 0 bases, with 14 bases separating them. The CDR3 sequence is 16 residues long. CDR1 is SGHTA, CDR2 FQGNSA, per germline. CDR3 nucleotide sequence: TGTGCCAGCAGCTTTCTCGGGACCCAAGCTAACTATGGCTACACCTTC. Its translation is CASSFLGTQANYGYTF.

CDR3: CASSPRTSGNTGELFF. The CDR3 bases are TGTGCCAGCAGCCCGAGGACTAGCGGTAACACCGGGGAGCTGTTTTTT. This chain links TRBV7-2 with TRBJ2-2, with 10 bases aligning to TRBD2. V was pared by 5 bases and J by 2 bases, with 5 bases of the junction left unmatched. The germline V gene has CDR1 SGHTA and CDR2 FQGNSA. The CDR3 extends over 16 amino acids. Variable domain in full (rest from reference TRBV7-2 and TRBJ2-2): GAGVSQSPSNKVTEKGKDVELRCDPISGHTALYWYRQSLGQGLEFLIYFQGNSAPDKSGLPSDRFSAERTGGSVSTLTIQRTQQEDSAVYLCASSPRTSGNTGELFFGEGSRLTVL.

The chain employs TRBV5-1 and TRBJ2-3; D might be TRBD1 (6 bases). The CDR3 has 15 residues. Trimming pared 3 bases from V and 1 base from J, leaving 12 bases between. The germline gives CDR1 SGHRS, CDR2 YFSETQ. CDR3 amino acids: CASSWTDRGTDTQYF. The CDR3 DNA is TGCGCCAGCAGCTGGACGGACAGAGGCACAGATACGCAGTATTTT.

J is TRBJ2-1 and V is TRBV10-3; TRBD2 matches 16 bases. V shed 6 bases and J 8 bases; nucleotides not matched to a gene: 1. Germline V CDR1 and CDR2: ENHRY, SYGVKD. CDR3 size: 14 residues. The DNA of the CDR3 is TGTGCCATCAGGGGGACTAGCGGGAGGGATGAGCAGTTCTTC. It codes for CAIRGTSGRDEQFF.

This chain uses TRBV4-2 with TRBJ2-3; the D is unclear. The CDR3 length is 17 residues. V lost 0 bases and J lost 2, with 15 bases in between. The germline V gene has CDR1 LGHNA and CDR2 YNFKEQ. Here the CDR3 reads CASSQEVRSLNTDTQYF. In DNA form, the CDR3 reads TGTGCCAGCAGCCAAGAGGTCCGGTCCCTTAACACAGATACGCAGTATTTT.

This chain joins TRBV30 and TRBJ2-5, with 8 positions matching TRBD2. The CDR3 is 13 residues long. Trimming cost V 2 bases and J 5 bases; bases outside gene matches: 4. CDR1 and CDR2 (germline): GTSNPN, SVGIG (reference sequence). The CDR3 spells CAWSTGGIETQYF. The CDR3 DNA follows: TGTGCCTGGAGTACGGGAGGGATCGAGACCCAGTACTTC.

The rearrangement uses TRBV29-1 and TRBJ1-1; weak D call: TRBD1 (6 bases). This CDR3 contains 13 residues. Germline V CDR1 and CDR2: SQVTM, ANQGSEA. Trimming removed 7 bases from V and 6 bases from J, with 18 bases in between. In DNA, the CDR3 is TGCAGCGCTTTCACGGGGGCCAGGGCTGAAGCTTTCTTT. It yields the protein CSAFTGARAEAFF.

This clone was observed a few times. The CDR3 DNA sequence: TGTGCCAGCAGCTTGGACCTTGGCAGAGCCCAAGCTTTCTTT. Translated, it gives CASSLDLGRAQAFF. The chain employs TRBV5-4 and TRBJ1-1; no clear D. V lost 0 bases, J lost 9 bases, and 15 bases lay in between. Germline V gives CDR1 SGHNT, CDR2 YYREEE (reference sequence). CDR3 length equals 14 residues.

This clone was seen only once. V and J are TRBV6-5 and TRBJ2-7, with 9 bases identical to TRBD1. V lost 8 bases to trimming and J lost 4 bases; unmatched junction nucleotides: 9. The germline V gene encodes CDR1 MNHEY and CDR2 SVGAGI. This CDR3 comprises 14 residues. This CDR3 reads CASGLDRGVYEQYF. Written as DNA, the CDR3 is TGTGCCAGCGGCCTCGACAGGGGGGTTTACGAGCAGTACTTC.

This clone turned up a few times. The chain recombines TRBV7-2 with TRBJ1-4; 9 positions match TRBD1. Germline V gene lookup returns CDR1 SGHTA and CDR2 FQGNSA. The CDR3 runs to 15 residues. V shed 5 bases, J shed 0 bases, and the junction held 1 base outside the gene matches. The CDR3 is CASSRDRATNEKLFF. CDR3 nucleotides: TGTGCCAGCAGCCGGGACAGGGCAACTAATGAAAAACTGTTTTTT. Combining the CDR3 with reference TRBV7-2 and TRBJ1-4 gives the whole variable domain GAGVSQSPSNKVTEKGKDVELRCDPISGHTALYWYRQSLGQGLEFLIYFQGNSAPDKSGLPSDRFSAERTGGSVSTLTIQRTQQEDSAVYLCASSRDRATNEKLFFGSGTQLSVL.

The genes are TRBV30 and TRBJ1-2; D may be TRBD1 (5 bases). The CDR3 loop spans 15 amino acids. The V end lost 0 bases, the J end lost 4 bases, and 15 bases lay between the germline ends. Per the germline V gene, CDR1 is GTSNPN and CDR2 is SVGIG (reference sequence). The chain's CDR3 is CAWSVEVRQTYGYTF. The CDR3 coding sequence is TGTGCCTGGAGTGTAGAGGTGCGACAGACCTATGGCTACACCTTC.

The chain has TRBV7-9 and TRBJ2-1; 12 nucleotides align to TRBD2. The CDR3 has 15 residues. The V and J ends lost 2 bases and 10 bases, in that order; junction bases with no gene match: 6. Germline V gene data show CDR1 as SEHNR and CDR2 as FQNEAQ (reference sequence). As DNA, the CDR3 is TGTGCCAGCAGCTTACTAGCGGGAGGGCCGGGCGAGCAGTTCTTC. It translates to CASSLLAGGPGEQFF.

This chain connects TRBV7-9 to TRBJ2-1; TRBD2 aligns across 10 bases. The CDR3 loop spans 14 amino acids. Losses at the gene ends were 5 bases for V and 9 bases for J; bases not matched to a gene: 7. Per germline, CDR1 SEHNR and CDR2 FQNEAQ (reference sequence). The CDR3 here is CASSPLAGSAEQFF. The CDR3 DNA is TGTGCCAGCAGCCCACTAGCGGGATCCGCTGAGCAGTTCTTC.

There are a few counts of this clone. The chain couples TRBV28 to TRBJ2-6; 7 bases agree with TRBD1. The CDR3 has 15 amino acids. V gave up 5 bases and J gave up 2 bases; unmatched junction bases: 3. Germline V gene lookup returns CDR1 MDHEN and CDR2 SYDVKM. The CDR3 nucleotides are TGTGCCAGCAGTACAACAGGGGCTGGGGCCAACGTCCTGACTTTC. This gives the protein CASSTTGAGANVLTF.

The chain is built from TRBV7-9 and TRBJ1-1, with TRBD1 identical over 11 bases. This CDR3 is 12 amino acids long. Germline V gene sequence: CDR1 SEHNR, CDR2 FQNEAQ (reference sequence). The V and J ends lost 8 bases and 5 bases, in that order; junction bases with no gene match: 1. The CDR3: CASGQGATEAFF. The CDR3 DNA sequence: TGTGCCAGCGGACAGGGGGCGACTGAAGCTTTCTTT.

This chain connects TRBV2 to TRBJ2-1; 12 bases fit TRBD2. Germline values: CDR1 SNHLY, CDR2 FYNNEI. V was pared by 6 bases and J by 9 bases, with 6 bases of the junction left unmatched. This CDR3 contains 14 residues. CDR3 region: CASRRLAGVGEQFF. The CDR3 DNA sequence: TGTGCCAGCAGACGACTAGCGGGAGTGGGTGAGCAGTTCTTC.

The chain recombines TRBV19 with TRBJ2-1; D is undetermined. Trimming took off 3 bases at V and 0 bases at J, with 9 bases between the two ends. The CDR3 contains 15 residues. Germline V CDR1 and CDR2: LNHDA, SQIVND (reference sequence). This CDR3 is CASSIGVSSYNEQFF. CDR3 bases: TGTGCCAGTAGTATCGGCGTAAGCTCCTACAATGAGCAGTTCTTC.